Each of the 31 T cell receptor beta chains below was sequenced from the same sample in a study of spatial heterogeneity in lung cancer. Time point noted: sample taken at primary tumor resection. TCRdb reprocessed the 5' RACE reads via MiXCR and lists one record per CDR3 protein. The sample holds about 28,000 distinct CDR3 sequences; 7.1% are singletons and the top ten take about 24%. Study findings and constraints: Intratumoral expanded alpha and beta TCR counts were found to track tumor mutation counts.

No antigen has been assigned to these receptors. Sequenced here: lung tumor tissue, sampled at surgery. Receptor source: a male donor with early-stage non-small cell lung cancer.

This clonotype occurred many times. The V call is TRBV6-6, the J call TRBJ2-5, with D maybe TRBD2 (5 bases). V gave up 6 bases and J gave up 0 bases, with 14 bases separating them. The germline gives CDR1 MNHNY, CDR2 SVGAGI (reference sequence). The CDR3 spans 15 residues. The CDR3 coding sequence is TGTGCCAGCAGACCAGCCGGGATCAACCAAGAGACCCAGTACTTC. Its protein is CASRPAGINQETQYF.

This clonotype was observed at least ten times. This may be a read error, as it is one base from a much larger clone. The chain joins TRBV3-1 to TRBJ1-5; D gene uncertain. The germline gives CDR1 LGHDT, CDR2 YNNKEL (reference sequence). The CDR3 is 14 residues long. CDR3 loop: CASGQWGSNQPQHF. The DNA for the CDR3 is TGTGCCAGCGGCCAATGGGGTTCCAATCAGCCCCAGCATTTT.

In this sample, this clonotype turned up a few times. The chain joins TRBV2 to TRBJ1-1; D is perhaps TRBD1 (5 bases). Trimming cost V 5 bases and J 12 bases, with 13 bases left between them. The CDR3 is 11 amino acids. Germline CDR1 and CDR2: SNHLY and FYNNEI. CDR3 DNA sequence: TGTGCCAGCAGTTCTGACAGCGGGACTTTCTTT. Protein: CASSSDSGTFF.

The rearrangement joins TRBV20-1 to TRBJ2-1, with 9 bases fitting TRBD2. V gave up 6 bases and J gave up 3 bases; unmatched junction bases: 3. Germline CDR1 reads DFQATT; CDR2 reads SNEGSKA (reference sequence). This CDR3 region has 13 residues. CDR3 residues: CSAKTSGYNEQFF. The CDR3 nucleotides read TGCAGTGCCAAGACTAGCGGCTACAATGAGCAGTTCTTC.

This clonotype was detected many times. This chain joins TRBV4-3 and TRBJ2-3; no clear D gene. The CDR3 consists of 17 residues. Germline V gene data show CDR1 as LGHNA and CDR2 as YSLEER. V was cut by 0 bases and J by 8 bases, with 21 bases left in between. The CDR3 DNA reads TGCGCCAGCAGCCAAGATTCTAATGATGTGGGGTTGGGTACGCAGTATTTT. Its translation: CASSQDSNDVGLGTQYF.

Ten or more counts support this clonotype. CDR3 bases: TGTGCCAGCAGCGTAGCCGAAAACCCGGGACGTGGGGCACCCCTCCACTTT. It encodes CASSVAENPGRGAPLHF. The chain is built from TRBV9 and TRBJ1-6, with TRBD1 as a possible D gene (5 bases). The CDR3 runs to 17 residues. CDR1 and CDR2 from the germline V gene are SGDLS and YYNGEE. V was clipped by 0 bases and J by 11 bases, with 21 bases between them.

This clonotype occurred many times. The rearrangement uses TRBV5-1 and TRBJ2-1, with 7 bases lining up with TRBD1. This CDR3 comprises 16 residues. V lost 1 base and J lost 4; bases outside the gene matches: 8. CDR1 and CDR2 from the germline V gene are SGHRS and YFSETQ. This CDR3 is CASSLYLQGVYNEQFF. The CDR3 DNA sequence: TGCGCCAGCAGCTTGTATCTGCAGGGGGTTTACAATGAGCAGTTCTTC.

In its sample, this clonotype was seen many times. The chain has TRBV29-1 and TRBJ1-4; no reliable D call. The length of the CDR3 is 14 residues. The germline CDR1 and CDR2 sequences are SQVTM and ANQGSEA. Trimming cost V 6 bases and J 0 bases, with 11 bases left between them. The CDR3 reads CSVTDPATNEKLFF. The CDR3 DNA reads as TGCAGCGTCACAGACCCTGCAACTAATGAAAAACTGTTTTTT.

This clonotype occurred many times. J is TRBJ2-5 and V is TRBV5-1, with TRBD1 matching over 7 bases. CDR3 length equals 13 residues. Trimming cost V 4 bases and J 3 bases; bases outside gene matches: 3. Per the germline V gene, CDR1 is SGHRS and CDR2 is YFSETQ. In DNA form, the CDR3 reads TGCGCCAGCAGCAGGGACAGAGAAGAGACCCAGTACTTC. Translating gives CASSRDREETQYF.

The J gene is TRBJ2-1, the V gene TRBV6-4, with 9 bases lining up with TRBD1. Germline V gene data show CDR1 as MRHNA and CDR2 as SNTAGT. V shed 3 bases, J shed 6 bases, and the junction held 3 bases outside the gene matches. The CDR3 has 14 residues. The CDR3 bases are TGTGCCAGCAGTGAATGGGACAGGGTCAATGAGCAGTTCTTC. It codes for CASSEWDRVNEQFF.

Ten or more counts support this clonotype. This sequence joins TRBV9 and TRBJ2-6; possibly TRBD2 for D (5 bases). The CDR3 runs to 17 residues. V lost 0 bases to trimming and J lost 0 bases, with 10 bases between them. Germline V gene sequence: CDR1 SGDLS, CDR2 YYNGEE. Here the CDR3 reads CASSVEARVSGANVLTF. CDR3 bases: TGTGCCAGCAGCGTAGAGGCGAGGGTCTCTGGGGCCAACGTCCTGACTTTC.

The table lists this clonotype with many counts. The chain employs TRBV4-2 and TRBJ2-1, with D possibly matching TRBD2 (5 bases). Germline CDR1 reads LGHNA; CDR2 reads YNFKEQ. V shed 1 base and J shed 4 bases, with 20 bases lying between them. CDR3 length: 18 amino acids. Here the CDR3 DNA reads TGTGCCAGCAGCCAAGCTAAATCGGGAAATTCGAGGTACAATGAGCAGTTCTTC. Protein sequence: CASSQAKSGNSRYNEQFF.

This clonotype appeared a single time. V usage is TRBV9 and J usage is TRBJ2-6; D is uncertain. V dropped 2 bases and J dropped 0 bases, with 3 bases sitting between them. The CDR3 has 14 amino acids. Germline values: CDR1 SGDLS, CDR2 YYNGEE. The CDR3 region has the DNA TGTGCCAGCAGCGTCAGCTCTGGGGCCAACGTCCTGACTTTC. Its protein product is CASSVSSGANVLTF.

This clonotype was counted a few times. The chain carries TRBV27 and TRBJ2-1, with 13 positions matching TRBD2. Germline V gene sequence: CDR1 MNHEY, CDR2 SMNVEV (reference sequence). V was pared by 5 bases and J by 9 bases, with 7 bases of the junction left unmatched. The CDR3 spans 15 residues. CDR3 nucleotide sequence: TGTGCCAGCAGTCAACCGACTAGCGGGGGGCTTGAGCAGTTCTTC. Its protein product is CASSQPTSGGLEQFF.

This clonotype was found once. A read error may explain this, as a much larger clone is one base away. The gene calls are TRBV3-1 and TRBJ2-3, with D possibly called TRBD1 or TRBD2 (5 bases each). CDR1 is LGHDT and CDR2 is YNNKEL in the germline V gene (reference sequence). The CDR3 runs to 13 residues. This CDR3 is CTSSQRGSDTQYF. Here the CDR3 DNA reads TGTACCAGCAGCCAACGGGGCTCAGATACGCAGTATTTT.

This clonotype was recorded at least ten times. V gene TRBV20-1 combines with J gene TRBJ2-1, with a weak D call TRBD2 (6 bases). V shed 6 bases and J shed 3 bases, with 24 bases lying between them. This CDR3 has 17 residues. The V gene's germline CDR1 is DFQATT and CDR2 SNEGSKA (reference sequence). The CDR3 coding sequence is TGCAGTGCCAGCCCCGCCACGGGGGTCACTTTCTACAATGAGCAGTTCTTC. Residues: CSASPATGVTFYNEQFF.

This clonotype was counted at least ten times. The V call is TRBV11-3, the J call TRBJ2-3, with 8 bases that match TRBD1. This CDR3 has 17 amino acids. Trimming at V came to 2 bases and at J to 3 bases, leaving 10 bases not matched to a gene. Germline V gene sequence: CDR1 SGHNT, CDR2 YENEEA. Here the CDR3 reads CASSLSGTGLRTDTQYF. Written as DNA, the CDR3 is TGTGCCAGCAGCTTATCCGGGACAGGCCTAAGAACAGATACGCAGTATTTT.

The sample holds a few counts of this clonotype. The rearrangement links TRBV7-9 to TRBJ2-3, with unresolved D. Trimming pared 5 bases from V and 0 bases from J, leaving 12 bases between. Germline V gene sequence: CDR1 SEHNR, CDR2 FQNEAQ (reference sequence). CDR3 size: 15 residues. This CDR3 reads CASSEWGLSTDTQYF. For the CDR3, the DNA is TGTGCCAGCAGCGAGTGGGGTCTTAGCACAGATACGCAGTATTTT. Supplemented by reference TRBV7-9 and TRBJ2-3, the full variable domain reads DTGVSQNPRHKITKRGQNVTFRCDPISEHNRLYWYRQTLGQGPEFLTYFQNEAQLEKSRLLSDRFSAERPKGSFSTLEIQRTEQGDSAMYLCASSEWGLSTDTQYFGPGTRLTVL.

The chain is built from TRBV27 and TRBJ2-2; 8 positions match TRBD1. There are 15 residues in the CDR3. Germline CDR1 MNHEY, CDR2 SMNVEV (reference sequence). V lost 6 bases, J lost 6 bases, and 9 bases stayed unmatched. CDR3 protein: CASSSGQGKSGELFF. DNA of the CDR3: TGTGCCAGCAGCTCCGGACAGGGTAAATCCGGGGAGCTGTTTTTT.

In the case of this clonotype: This could be a read error, since a much larger clone is one nucleotide away. The chain has TRBV4-2 and TRBJ1-1; D remains unclear. V was cut by 4 bases and J by 3 bases, with 9 bases left in between. Looked up from germline, CDR1 is LGHNA and CDR2 is YNFKEQ. This CDR3 contains 13 residues. This CDR3 reads CASSLVIDTEAFF. CDR3 DNA: TGTGCCAGCAGCCTAGTTATCGACACTGAAGCTTTCTTT.

This clonotype was counted between two and nine times. The chain recombines TRBV27 with TRBJ2-5; 12 nucleotides agree with TRBD2. Germline trimming cut 5 bases from V and 5 bases from J; bases unmatched to any gene: 9. CDR1 and CDR2 from the germline V gene are MNHEY and SMNVEV (reference sequence). This CDR3 spans 16 amino acids. The CDR3 sequence is CASSPRLAGAGETQYF. Here the CDR3 DNA reads TGTGCCAGCAGTCCCAGACTAGCGGGGGCCGGGGAGACCCAGTACTTC.

The sample holds a few counts of this clonotype. The rearrangement uses TRBV6-1 and TRBJ2-7; 9 nucleotides line up with TRBD1. V lost 2 bases to trimming and J lost 4 bases; unmatched junction nucleotides: 6. Germline V lookup: CDR1 MNHNS, CDR2 SASEGT. The CDR3 is 15 amino acids. Here the CDR3 reads CASSEPTGTGYEQYF. CDR3 nucleotide sequence: TGTGCCAGCAGTGAACCCACCGGGACAGGGTACGAGCAGTACTTC.

This clonotype has at least ten counts. The gene calls are TRBV7-6 and TRBJ1-1, with TRBD1 matching over 8 bases. Losses at the gene ends were 4 bases for V and 11 bases for J; bases not matched to a gene: 9. Germline V lookup: CDR1 SGHVS, CDR2 FNYEAQ. The length of the CDR3 is 13 residues. The chain's CDR3 is CASSSQGGRVAFF. CDR3 DNA sequence: TGTGCCAGCAGCTCACAGGGGGGTCGGGTTGCTTTCTTT.

This clonotype was counted many times. The V call is TRBV19, the J call TRBJ2-2, with D unclear. This CDR3 is built from 13 residues. V was trimmed by 2 bases and J by 4 bases, leaving 5 bases between them. Looked up from germline, CDR1 is LNHDA and CDR2 is SQIVND (reference sequence). CDR3 sequence: CASSIRTTGELFF. As DNA, the CDR3 is TGTGCCAGTAGTATAAGGACCACCGGGGAGCTGTTTTTT.

This clonotype was picked up many times. The chain recombines TRBV6-6 with TRBJ1-1, with a tentative D call TRBD1 (6 bases). V was cut by 1 base and J by 3 bases, with 12 bases left in between. Germline V gives CDR1 MNHNY, CDR2 SVGAGI (reference sequence). CDR3 length: 15 residues. In nucleotides, the CDR3 is TGTGCCAGCAGTTACTTGGGGGAGGGGGACACTGAAGCTTTCTTT. Translated, it gives CASSYLGEGDTEAFF.

This clonotype was counted at least ten times. The chain joins TRBV28 to TRBJ2-3; unclear D gene. Germline V gene data show CDR1 as MDHEN and CDR2 as SYDVKM. Trimming pared 2 bases from V and 7 bases from J, leaving 4 bases between. The CDR3 loop spans 11 amino acids. The DNA of the CDR3 is TGTGCCAGCAGTTTAGGGTATACGCAGTATTTT. Translating it yields CASSLGYTQYF.

In this sample, this clonotype turned up many times. The V gene is TRBV5-5, the J gene TRBJ1-2; D might be TRBD1 (6 bases). CDR3 size: 15 residues. Trimming left V 2 bases short and J 4 bases short, with 15 bases between. Germline-derived CDR1 and CDR2 are SGHKS and YYEKEE (reference sequence). In DNA, the CDR3 is TGTGCCAGCAGCTTAGGGGGACAAGATCTCTATGGCTACACCTTC. Translated: CASSLGGQDLYGYTF.

This chain uses TRBV28 with TRBJ2-6; the match to TRBD1 covers 7 bases. The ends lost 4 bases at V and 0 bases at J; junction bases unmatched: 6. Germline CDR1 reads MDHEN; CDR2 reads SYDVKM. CDR3 length equals 17 residues. CDR3 loop: CASSSNRGDSGANVLTF. The CDR3 DNA sequence: TGTGCCAGCAGTTCGAACAGGGGAGACTCTGGGGCCAACGTCCTGACTTTC.

This clonotype was counted between two and nine times. The chain combines TRBV20-1 with TRBJ1-1; D uncertain. The CDR3 is 12 amino acids. CDR1 is DFQATT, CDR2 SNEGSKA, per germline (reference sequence). V lost 6 bases to trimming and J lost 0 bases, with 8 bases between them. The CDR3 protein is CSAVYVNTEAFF. The CDR3 DNA sequence: TGCAGTGCGGTGTACGTGAACACTGAAGCTTTCTTT.

This clonotype was observed a few times. The chain recombines TRBV28 with TRBJ2-1; TRBD2 matches 11 bases. V trimming: 7 bases; J trimming: 5 bases; junction bases outside the gene matches: 7. Germline loops: CDR1 MDHEN, CDR2 SYDVKM. The CDR3 is 15 residues long. The CDR3 loop reads CASKVAGGVHNEQFF. The CDR3 DNA reads as TGTGCCAGCAAAGTAGCGGGGGGGGTCCACAATGAGCAGTTCTTC.

This clonotype occurred many times. The gene calls are TRBV27 and TRBJ2-7; the match to TRBD2 covers 10 bases. The CDR3 loop spans 14 amino acids. The V gene's germline CDR1 is MNHEY and CDR2 SMNVEV (reference sequence). With 3 bases clipped from V and 6 bases from J, the junction kept 5 bases outside the gene matches. The CDR3 sequence: CASSFTSGAREQYF. The CDR3 DNA sequence: TGTGCCAGCAGTTTTACTAGCGGGGCCCGCGAGCAGTACTTC.